This T cell receptor beta chain appears in the sequencing data of a study of cytomegalovirus exposure and HLA in healthy donors. Study at large: In an early release, HLA-typed donors contributed tens of millions of unique TCR sequences. Study observations and caveats: A later analysis showed TCR association rates differing by HLA locus, peaking at DRB1 and lowest at HLA-C. Sequencing depth across donors, presence/absence analyses assumed, was roughly uniform.

Germline V gene lookup returns CDR1 MNHEY and CDR2 SVGAGI. This CDR3 contains 16 residues. The V and J ends lost 3 bases and 0 bases respectively, with 14 bases between them. This clone was counted a few times. Its antigen is unknown. Healthy bone marrow donors supplied every sample. Researchers ran the PCR with 60 Vbeta and 13 Jbeta primers. Profiling relied on immunoSEQ multiplex PCR, and the TCRdb table lists in-frame clones only, not all of them. Among fewer than 130,000 clones listed, roughly 69% were seen once. The sequence came from a man aged 45-60 years in good health and CMV-seropositive. V and J are TRBV6-5 and TRBJ1-1; no definite D call. Material: PBMCs. The chain's CDR3 is CASSYSRSRLNTEAFF. The CDR3, as DNA: TGTGCCAGCAGTTATAGTCGGAGCAGACTGAACACTGAAGCTTTCTTT.